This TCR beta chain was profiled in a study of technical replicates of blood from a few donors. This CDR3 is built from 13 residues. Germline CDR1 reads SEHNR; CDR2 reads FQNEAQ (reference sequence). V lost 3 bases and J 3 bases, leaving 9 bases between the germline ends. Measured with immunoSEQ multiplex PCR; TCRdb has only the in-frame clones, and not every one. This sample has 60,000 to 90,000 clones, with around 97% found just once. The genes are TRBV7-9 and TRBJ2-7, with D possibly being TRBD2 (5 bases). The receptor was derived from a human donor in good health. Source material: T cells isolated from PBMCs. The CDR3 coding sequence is TGTGCCAGCAGCTTTTCGGGGTACTACGAGCAGTACTTC. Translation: CASSFSGYYEQYF.